Described below is a single T cell receptor (beta chain) sequence and its context. Its antigen is not known. TCRdb reprocessed the reads with MiXCR, giving one entry per CDR3 protein. The data contain 68,000 or so distinct CDR3 sequences, more than 45% of them singletons. This specimen comes from a study of type 1 regulatory T cells. Study summary: This in vitro CD4 product, T-allo10, is enriched for Tr1 cells and alloantigen-specific.

Findings and limits, study-wide: Type 1 regulatory T cells had a more restricted TCR repertoire than non-type 1 regulatory T cells.

V was shortened by 7 bases and J by 6 bases, with 19 bases between the two germline ends. The CDR3 consists of 14 residues. The V gene's germline CDR1 is MNHEY and CDR2 SVGEGT. V is TRBV6-2 or TRBV6-3 and J is TRBJ2-7; D perhaps matches TRBD1 (6 bases). The sequenced material came from cultured non-Tr1 T cells, either the whole culture or a sorted T cell fraction (not recorded which). This TCR came from a human donor in good health. The CDR3 loop is CASIDSGAPPEQYF. DNA for the CDR3: TGTGCCAGCATCGATTCAGGGGCGCCCCCCGAGCAGTACTTC.